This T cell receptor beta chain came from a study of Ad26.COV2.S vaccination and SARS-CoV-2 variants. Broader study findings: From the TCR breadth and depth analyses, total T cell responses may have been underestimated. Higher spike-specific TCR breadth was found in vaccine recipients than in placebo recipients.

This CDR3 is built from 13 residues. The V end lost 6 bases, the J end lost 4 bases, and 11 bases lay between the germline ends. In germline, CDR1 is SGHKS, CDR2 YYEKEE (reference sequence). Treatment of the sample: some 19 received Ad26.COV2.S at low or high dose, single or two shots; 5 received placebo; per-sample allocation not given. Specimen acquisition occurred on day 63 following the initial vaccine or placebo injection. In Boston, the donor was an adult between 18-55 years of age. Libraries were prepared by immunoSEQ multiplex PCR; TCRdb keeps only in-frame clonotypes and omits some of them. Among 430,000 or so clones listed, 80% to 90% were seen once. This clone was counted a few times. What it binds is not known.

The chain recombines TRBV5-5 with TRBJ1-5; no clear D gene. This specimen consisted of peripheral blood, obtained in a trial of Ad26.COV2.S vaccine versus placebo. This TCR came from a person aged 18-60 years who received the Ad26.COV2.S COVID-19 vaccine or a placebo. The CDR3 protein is CASTRTLNQPQHF. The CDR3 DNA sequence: TGTGCCAGCACCCGGACGTTAAATCAGCCCCAGCATTTT.